This T cell receptor (beta chain) emerged from a study of graft-versus-host responses after intestinal transplantation. Study as a whole: Multivisceral, liver-intestinal, or isolated intestinal transplants were performed in recipients. Every one of the recipients received anti-thymocyte globulin induction and afterwards took tacrolimus and steroids for about 3 years. Study-wide points: Graft-versus-host to host-versus-graft clonal ratios in allografts were high in patients with graft-donor T cell macrochimerism. GvH clonotypes were identified within recipient marrow, with a subset emerging first in ileum or blood.

Libraries were prepared by immunoSEQ multiplex PCR; TCRdb keeps only in-frame clonotypes and omits some of them. Of tens of thousands of clones in the sample, around 94% are singletons; the top ten hold more than 0.4%. Trimming removed 3 bases from V and 0 bases from J; junction bases left unmatched: 12. The CDR3 runs 19 residues. This clone has a handful of counts. What it binds is not known. This chain links TRBV23-1 with TRBJ2-4, with TRBD1 matching over 9 bases. TRBV23-1 is given ORF status, its function remaining uncertain. The source of this sequence is a human patient who received an intestinal transplant, so some T cells may come from the graft donor. Material: PBMCs, obtained 156 days after intestinal transplant. The CDR3 DNA reads TGCGCCAGCAGTCACCGGACAGGGGTTAGTCGACTAGCCAAAAACATTCAGTACTTC. Translation gives CASSHRTGVSRLAKNIQYF.